This TCR beta chain was observed in a study of T cell repertoires in cytomegalovirus infection. Study-wide findings and caveats: Ex vivo responses were dominated by HLA-C-restricted CMV-specific TCR beta clonotypes.

TCRdb recomputed calls from the reads with MiXCR, one row per CDR3 protein. Of 700,000 to 900,000 distinct CDR3 sequences in the sample, 25% to 35% were seen once. This CDR3 region has 15 residues. Germline loops: CDR1 SNHLY, CDR2 FYNNEI. The V gene lost 4 bases and the J gene lost 5 bases, with 12 bases spanning the gap. Notes on this clonotype: Its antigen is not known.

This chain joins TRBV2 and TRBJ1-6; D not certain. This receptor was obtained from a human donor in good health (CMV status not recorded). Some clones in this sample may be carry-over from other donors' samples. This sample comprised cultured CD8+ T cells from PBMCs, obtained from culture after CMV antigen stimulation. Written as DNA, the CDR3 is TGTGCCAGCAGTGTAAAAGAGATAAATAATTCACCCCTCCACTTT. Translating it yields CASSVKEINNSPLHF.